The present T cell receptor (beta chain) was sequenced within a study of cytomegalovirus exposure and HLA in healthy donors. Assay used: immunoSEQ multiplex PCR; TCRdb lists only in-frame clones, some missing. This repertoire shows about 110,000 clones, approximately 96% found once; its top ten account for roughly 0.67%. The CDR3 runs to 18 residues. V was trimmed by 7 bases and J by 0 bases, leaving 24 bases between them. Looked up from germline, CDR1 is MDHEN and CDR2 is SYDVKM. The TCR originated in a young woman in good health and CMV-seronegative. Sequenced: PBMCs. J is TRBJ1-1 and V is TRBV28, with D possibly being TRBD1 (6 bases). CDR3 nucleotides: TGTGCCAGCACCTTATTAGTCCGGTACAGGGACATGAACACTGAAGCTTTCTTT. This translates into CASTLLVRYRDMNTEAFF.